This T cell receptor beta chain was identified in a study of shared clonotypes between healthy human individuals. With respect to this clone: Its matching antigen is unknown.

Profiled with immunoSEQ multiplex PCR; TCRdb holds only in-frame clones, not every one. This table holds more than 850,000 clones, about 84% found once. The ends lost 0 bases at V and 5 bases at J; junction bases unmatched: 6. Germline values: CDR1 SEHNR, CDR2 FQNEAQ (reference sequence). The CDR3 covers 15 residues. Findings of the study overall: It was the few donors that limited the genetic and exposure-history diversity represented. Non-shared clonotypes had lower generation probabilities than those shared by all four donors.

This chain links TRBV7-9 with TRBJ1-1, with 7 bases aligning to TRBD1. The origin of this receptor is a man in his late teens or twenties in good health. Some clones in this sample may be carry-over from other donors' samples. Sequencing was performed on memory CD4+ T cells from PBMCs. Specified subset: CD45RA-negative fraction. The CDR3 is CASSLAQGGATEAFF. In DNA form, the CDR3 reads TGTGCCAGCAGCTTAGCGCAAGGGGGCGCGACTGAAGCTTTCTTT.